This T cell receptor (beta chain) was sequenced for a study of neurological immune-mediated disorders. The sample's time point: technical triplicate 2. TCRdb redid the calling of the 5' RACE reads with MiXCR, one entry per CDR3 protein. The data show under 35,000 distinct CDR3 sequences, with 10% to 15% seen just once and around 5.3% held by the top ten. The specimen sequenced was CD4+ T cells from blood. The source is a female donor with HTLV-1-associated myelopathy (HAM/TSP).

CDR3 nucleotide sequence: TGCAGTGCTCTTCGACAGCTCAATCAGCCCCAGCATTTT. It yields the protein CSALRQLNQPQHF. The chain recombines TRBV20-1 with TRBJ1-5; tentatively, D is TRBD1 (5 bases). Germline CDR1 and CDR2: DFQATT and SNEGSKA (reference sequence). CDR3 size: 13 residues. V lost 5 bases to trimming and J lost 3 bases, with 11 bases between them.